Below, 5 T cell receptor beta chains from the same sample are listed, as sequenced in a study of blood T cell repertoires in COVID-19. Only in-frame clones appear in the TCRdb table, and some are missing; sequencing was by immunoSEQ multiplex PCR. The sample lists about 250,000 clones, around nine tenths occurring once. Sequenced: peripheral blood. The source of these receptors is a woman aged 40 to 50 who had recovered from COVID-19.

The table lists this clone with a few counts. The chain combines TRBV7-2 with TRBJ2-7; TRBD1 might be the D (6 bases). The V end was cut by 1 base, the J end by 3 bases, with 13 bases between. Germline V gene lookup returns CDR1 SGHTA and CDR2 FQGNSA. This CDR3 is 15 amino acids long. Here the CDR3 reads CASSLEAGVRYEQYF. The CDR3 coding sequence is TGTGCCAGCAGCTTAGAGGCAGGGGTGCGCTACGAGCAGTACTTC.

The chain employs TRBV28 and TRBJ1-5; D gene uncertain. Trimming took 7 bases from V and 0 from J, leaving 13 bases between them. There are 15 residues in the CDR3. Germline lookup yields CDR1 MDHEN and CDR2 SYDVKM. The CDR3 is CASNWSTFSNQPQHF. In nucleotides, the CDR3 is TGTGCCAGCAATTGGTCTACTTTTAGCAATCAGCCCCAGCATTTT.

This clone was counted once. V usage is TRBV11-3 and J usage is TRBJ2-1; 10 bases fit TRBD2. V dropped 5 bases and J dropped 3; count of bases not matched to a gene: 4. Looked up from germline, CDR1 is SGHNT and CDR2 is YENEEA. The CDR3 runs 15 residues. The CDR3 loop is CASSTRTSGYNEQFF. The CDR3 DNA reads as TGTGCCAGCAGCACCCGGACTAGCGGCTACAATGAGCAGTTCTTC.

The V and J genes are TRBV7-9 and TRBJ1-2; 8 bases line up with TRBD1. This CDR3 is 14 amino acids long. Germline V lookup: CDR1 SEHNR, CDR2 FQNEAQ (reference sequence). V gave up 7 bases and J gave up 6 bases; unmatched junction bases: 10. CDR3 residues: CASMQGANVDGYTF. The DNA for the CDR3 is TGTGCCAGCATGCAGGGGGCGAATGTGGATGGCTACACCTTC.

This sequence joins TRBV7-9 and TRBJ1-2; 11 bases align to TRBD1. The V gene's germline CDR1 is SEHNR and CDR2 FQNEAQ (reference sequence). This CDR3 has 19 amino acids. Losses at the gene ends were 2 bases for V and 5 bases for J; bases not matched to a gene: 16. The CDR3 sequence is CASSLMSGTGGQVRYGYTF. CDR3 bases: TGTGCCAGCAGCTTAATGTCAGGGACAGGGGGACAAGTGCGGTATGGCTACACCTTC.